This T cell receptor (beta chain) was retrieved from a study of patients and donors after allogeneic stem cell transplantation. Using its own MiXCR run on the RT-PCR reads, TCRdb lists one record per CDR3 protein. The sample has 190,000 or so distinct CDR3 sequences, over 30% seen once; the top ten hold 11%. Germline V gene sequence: CDR1 SGHTA, CDR2 FQGTGA. The V end was cut by 1 base, the J end by 4 bases, with 10 bases between. The CDR3 totals 15 residues. This clonotype was picked up a small number of times. Source material: blood, either unsorted or a sorted T cell fraction (not recorded which). V is TRBV7-3 and J is TRBJ2-2; the D gene is possibly TRBD1 (6 bases). The clonotype was recovered from a human donor who was either an allogeneic HSCT recipient or a stem cell or donor lymphocyte infusion donor (not recorded which). It is not recorded whose cells these are; they may come from a transplant donor. The CDR3 spells CASSLRGPGTGELFF. CDR3 coding DNA: TGTGCCAGCAGCTTAAGGGGGCCCGGCACCGGGGAGCTGTTTTTT.